This T cell receptor (beta chain) stems from a study of CD8+ T cells in alopecia areata. Following extraction, RNA underwent reverse transcription to cDNA, which served as the sequencing template. TCRdb keeps only in-frame clones here, not all; method: immunoSEQ multiplex PCR. The sample has 140,000 to 150,000 clones, 45% to 65% seen once. Study conclusions and caveats: Tissue-resident alphabeta T cells belonging to normal skin likewise get sequenced within scalp specimens.

Comments on this clone: The target antigen is unknown.

Stated treatment: oral pan-JAK inhibitor, 5-10 mg twice daily. Losses at the gene ends were 0 bases for V and 7 bases for J; bases not matched to a gene: 12. The length of the CDR3 is 17 residues. Germline V gene sequence: CDR1 KGHSH, CDR2 LQKENI. The sequencing here drew on CD8+ T cells sorted from blood, taken at week 4, from a patient treated with tofacitinib. The chain has TRBV18 and TRBJ1-5; TRBD1 matches at 7 bases. This receptor was taken from a human donor with alopecia areata. The CDR3 sequence is CASSPPGIGGTEQPQHF. DNA for the CDR3: TGTGCCAGCTCACCACCGGGCATAGGGGGCACTGAGCAGCCCCAGCATTTT.